These 5 T cell receptor beta chains were all obtained from the same sample, sequenced in a study of blood T cell repertoires in COVID-19. Profiling relied on immunoSEQ multiplex PCR, and the TCRdb table lists in-frame clones only, not all of them. Altogether over 85,000 clones are present, 80% to 95% being singletons, with the ten largest covering roughly 4.2%. The sample taken for sequencing was peripheral blood. The receptors derive from a young man with acute or convalescent COVID-19.

CDR3 coding DNA: TGTGCCTGGAGTGGGGACAGGCGAGGGCAAGGGTACTTC. Its protein is CAWSGDRRGQGYF. The V gene is TRBV30, the J gene TRBJ2-7; 8 bases line up with TRBD1. V was clipped by 1 base and J by 12 bases; unmatched bases: 11. The germline CDR1 and CDR2 sequences are GTSNPN and SVGIG (reference sequence). The CDR3 spans 13 residues.

The chain carries TRBV20-1 and TRBJ1-1, with D uncertain. This CDR3 has 14 amino acids. CDR1 and CDR2 (germline): DFQATT, SNEGSKA (reference sequence). V was shortened by 3 bases and J by 0 bases, with 11 bases between the two germline ends. CDR3 residues: CSASQAGLNTEAFF. CDR3 nucleotides: TGCAGTGCTAGTCAGGCAGGATTGAACACTGAAGCTTTCTTT.

J is TRBJ2-2 and V is TRBV7-7; TRBD1 aligns across 9 bases. Germline V gene sequence: CDR1 SSHAT, CDR2 FNYEAQ (reference sequence). This CDR3 region has 16 residues. J was trimmed by 4 bases and V by 1 base; bases with no gene match: 4. The chain's CDR3 is CASSLGPGQGTGELFF. The CDR3 DNA reads TGTGCCAGCAGCTTAGGGCCGGGACAGGGCACCGGGGAGCTGTTTTTT. Drawing the rest from reference TRBV7-7 and TRBJ2-2, the complete variable domain is GAGVSQSPRYKVTKRGQDVTLRCDPISSHATLYWYQQALGQGPEFLTYFNYEAQPDKSGLPSDRFSAERPEGSISTLTIQRTEQRDSAMYRCASSLGPGQGTGELFFGEGSRLTVL.

The rearrangement joins TRBV5-6 to TRBJ1-5; the match to TRBD1 covers 7 bases. The CDR3 runs 16 residues. Germline CDR1 reads SGHDT; CDR2 reads YYEEEE. Losses at the gene ends were 3 bases for V and 2 bases for J; bases not matched to a gene: 8. The CDR3 is CASSSLGQLGNQPQHF. CDR3 bases: TGTGCCAGCAGCTCCCTGGGACAGCTAGGCAATCAGCCCCAGCATTTT.

This clone came up once. CDR3 region: CASSLLGAEQELFF. In nucleotides, the CDR3 is TGTGCCAGCAGTTTATTGGGGGCAGAGCAGGAACTGTTTTTT. V gene TRBV27 combines with J gene TRBJ1-4, with D possibly TRBD1 on 6 matching bases. The CDR3 extends over 14 amino acids. Trimming removed 1 base at V and 12 bases at J, with 15 bases between. CDR1 MNHEY and CDR2 SMNVEV come from the germline V gene (reference sequence).